This record concerns one T cell receptor beta chain sequence. This entry comes from a study of control samples from healthy donors and cancer patients. Germline CDR1 is MNHNY and CDR2 is SVGAGI (reference sequence). The CDR3 totals 16 residues. V was pared by 7 bases and J by 8 bases, with 24 bases between. Clones were read by immunoSEQ multiplex PCR, and TCRdb kept only the in-frame ones, dropping some. The table records 100,000 to 150,000 clones, nearly 90% of them present only once. The source material was PBMCs. This sequence was found in a man in his fifties or sixties with head and neck cancer. This chain connects TRBV6-6 to TRBJ2-1; D call uncertain. CDR3 coding DNA: TGTGCCAGCATTTTAACCCCGCCGGCTACGAGGTATGAGCAGTTCTTC. Amino acids: CASILTPPATRYEQFF.